Listed below are T cell receptor beta chains from one sample, sequenced in a study of blood T cell repertoires in COVID-19. Libraries were prepared by immunoSEQ multiplex PCR; TCRdb keeps only in-frame clonotypes and omits some of them. Found here are 300,000 or so clones, around 92% of them singletons; the top ten hold under 7.5%. The source material was peripheral blood. These receptors all come from a man aged 18 to 35 who had recovered from COVID-19. CDR3s include the opening cysteine and the closing phenylalanine or tryptophan. A D gene is named only where the DNA matches it firmly. The size field is filled for only some rows; it gives once, few, many or a size class.

v_gene	j_gene	d_gene	abundance	CDR3aa	CDR3nt
TRBV4-3	TRBJ1-1	.	.	CASSLDQGRGTEAFF	TGCGCCAGCAGCCTCGATCAGGGGAGAGGCACTGAAGCTTTCTTT
TRBV6-2/TRBV6-3	TRBJ1-1	.	.	CASSLQGSNTEAFF	TGTGCCAGCAGCTTACAGGGATCGAACACTGAAGCTTTCTTT
TRBV4-2	TRBJ1-5	.	few	CASSQEEGSNQPQHF	TGTGCCAGCAGCCAAGAGGAGGGGAGCAATCAGCCCCAGCATTTT
TRBV5-4	TRBJ2-3	.	.	CASSLGLQARTDTQYF	TGTGCCAGCAGCTTGGGTTTACAGGCCCGCACAGATACGCAGTATTTT
TRBV6-4	TRBJ2-1	TRBD2	.	CASKVASGGYEQFF	TGTGCCAGCAAGGTGGCTAGCGGGGGTTACGAGCAGTTCTTC
TRBV4-1	TRBJ1-4	TRBD1	.	CASSQDIGDSRNEKLFF	TGCGCCAGCAGCCAAGATATCGGGGACAGCCGAAATGAAAAACTGTTTTTT
TRBV10-3	TRBJ1-1	.	few	CAATEDIRGTEAFF	TGTGCCGCCACGGAAGACATTCGGGGAACTGAAGCTTTCTTT
TRBV6-5	TRBJ2-7	.	.	CASSYSSQGSYEQYF	TGTGCCAGCAGTTACTCGTCTCAGGGCTCCTACGAGCAGTACTTC
TRBV27	TRBJ1-1	.	.	CASSLSPAGVNTEAFF	TGTGCCAGCAGTTTATCACCCGCAGGGGTAAACACTGAAGCTTTCTTT
TRBV10-1	TRBJ2-1	TRBD1	once	CASSELTGGRNEQFF	TGCGCCAGCAGTGAGTTGACAGGGGGCCGCAATGAGCAGTTCTTC
TRBV6-6	TRBJ1-5	.	.	CASSYPETDQPQHF	TGTGCCAGCAGTTACCCCGAAACAGACCAGCCCCAGCATTTT
TRBV6-5	TRBJ2-1	.	.	CASSPIDEQFF	TGTGCCAGCAGTCCGATAGATGAGCAGTTCTTC
TRBV5-1	TRBJ1-2	TRBD1	.	CASSLGQGDVYGYTF	TGCGCCAGCAGCTTGGGACAGGGGGACGTCTATGGCTACACCTTC
TRBV27	TRBJ2-7	.	.	CASSPGLANYEQYF	TGTGCCAGCAGTCCGGGACTGGCAAACTACGAGCAGTACTTC
TRBV12-5	TRBJ2-1	TRBD2	.	CASGLASRLAGYNEQFF	TGTGCTAGTGGTTTGGCCTCTCGACTAGCGGGGTACAATGAGCAGTTCTTC
TRBV5-1	TRBJ2-3	.	.	CASSPPDRSGSDTQYF	TGCGCCAGCAGCCCTCCCGACAGGAGTGGATCAGATACGCAGTATTTT
TRBV12-5	TRBJ1-5	.	.	CASGLNYGNQPQHF	TGTGCTAGTGGTTTGAATTATGGCAATCAGCCCCAGCATTTT
TRBV5-5	TRBJ1-1	.	.	CASSVTENTEAFF	TGTGCCAGCAGTGTGACAGAGAACACTGAAGCTTTCTTT
TRBV14	TRBJ2-7	TRBD1	once	CASSRDRYYEQYF	TGTGCCAGCAGCCGGGACAGGTACTACGAGCAGTACTTC